What follows are 15 T cell receptor beta chains derived from one specimen sequenced in a study of blood T cell repertoires in COVID-19. Profiled with immunoSEQ multiplex PCR; TCRdb holds only in-frame clones, not every one. The sample shows about 110,000 clones, less than 85% of them seen only once. Source material: peripheral blood. All receptors derive from an older man with active or convalescent COVID-19.

This chain links TRBV7-8 with TRBJ1-6, with a tentative D call TRBD1 (5 bases). Germline CDR1 is SGHVS and CDR2 is FQNEAQ. CDR3 size: 16 residues. Deletions cut 6 bases from V and 0 bases from J, with 12 bases between. In DNA form, the CDR3 reads TGTGCCAGCAGGCGGAACAGGAGCTCCTATAATTCACCCCTCCACTTT. Its translation is CASRRNRSSYNSPLHF.

CDR3 nucleotides: TGCAGTGCGTGGGACAGCGAAGCTTTCTTT. This translates into CSAWDSEAFF. The J gene is TRBJ1-1, the V gene TRBV20-1; 7 bases fit TRBD1. V gave up 6 bases and J gave up 8 bases; unmatched junction bases: 3. The CDR3 is 10 amino acids. Germline loops: CDR1 DFQATT, CDR2 SNEGSKA (reference sequence).

The chain uses TRBV2 and TRBJ1-1; no clear D gene. The CDR3 runs 14 residues. V was shortened by 2 bases and J by 0 bases, with 7 bases between the two germline ends. Germline values: CDR1 SNHLY, CDR2 FYNNEI. Here the CDR3 DNA reads TGTGCCAGCAGTGAAACGGGGATGAACACTGAAGCTTTCTTT. It codes for CASSETGMNTEAFF.

The CDR3 bases are TGTGCCAGTAGTACTTACAGGGGGACTGAAGCTTTCTTT. Protein sequence: CASSTYRGTEAFF. J is TRBJ1-1 and V is TRBV19; 8 bases agree with TRBD1. This CDR3 is built from 13 residues. V lost 4 bases and J lost 5; bases outside the gene matches: 3. Germline CDR1 is LNHDA and CDR2 is SQIVND (reference sequence).

V usage is TRBV7-3 and J usage is TRBJ1-6, with D unclear. The germline V gene has CDR1 SGHTA and CDR2 FQGTGA. Trimming cost V 5 bases and J 8 bases, with 10 bases left between them. This CDR3 has 13 amino acids. CDR3 bases: TGTGCCAGCAGCCCAGGTTGGGATTCACCCCTCCACTTT. Encoded protein: CASSPGWDSPLHF.

Here the CDR3 DNA reads TGTGCCAGCAGTCCCCGGACAGGGTACTACGAGCAGTACTTC. This codes for CASSPRTGYYEQYF. This chain uses TRBV28 with TRBJ2-7, with TRBD1 matching 8 bases. Germline lookup yields CDR1 MDHEN and CDR2 SYDVKM. V lost 5 bases to trimming and J lost 3 bases; unmatched junction nucleotides: 6. CDR3 size: 14 residues.

The V and J genes are TRBV28 and TRBJ2-5; 9 nucleotides agree with TRBD2. V shed 5 bases, J shed 4 bases, and the junction held 8 bases outside the gene matches. The CDR3 is made up of 15 amino acids. The germline V gene has CDR1 MDHEN and CDR2 SYDVKM. CDR3 DNA: TGTGCCAGCAGTAAGCGGGAGGCCGGGGGAGAGACCCAGTACTTC. Residues: CASSKREAGGETQYF.

Only a few counts were recorded for this clone. The V and J genes are TRBV7-2 and TRBJ2-5, with 11 positions matching TRBD2. Unmatched junction bases numbered 8, after V lost 4 bases and J lost 4 bases. The CDR3 loop spans 16 amino acids. Germline V gene lookup returns CDR1 SGHTA and CDR2 FQGNSA. In nucleotides, the CDR3 is TGTGCCAGCAGCTACCTACTAGCGGGAGTAGCAGAGACCCAGTACTTC. Translation: CASSYLLAGVAETQYF.

Written as DNA, the CDR3 is TGTGCAAGTCGTCCGAGCTACTCCTACAATGAGCAGTTCTTC. It is translated as CASRPSYSYNEQFF. J is TRBJ2-1 and V is TRBV12-2; the D segment call TRBD2 is taken from the table without a DNA check. TRBV12-2 is an annotated pseudogene. The CDR3 consists of 14 residues.

The count of this clone is one. This specimen includes other DNA sequences encoding the same CDR3. V usage is TRBV28 and J usage is TRBJ1-1, with unresolved D. This CDR3 comprises 13 residues. Germline V gene lookup returns CDR1 MDHEN and CDR2 SYDVKM. Between the trimmed V and J ends, which lost 2 bases and 4 bases, there was a span of 8 bases. The CDR3 protein is CASSLLARTEAFF. The DNA of the CDR3 is TGTGCCAGCAGTTTACTGGCCCGCACTGAAGCTTTCTTT. Combining the CDR3 with reference TRBV28 and TRBJ1-1 gives the whole variable domain DVKVTQSSRYLVKRTGEKVFLECVQDMDHENMFWYRQDPGLGLRLIYFSYDVKMKEKGDIPEGYSVSREKKERFSLILESASTNQTSMYLCASSLLARTEAFFGQGTRLTVV.

V usage is TRBV28 and J usage is TRBJ1-1; D gene uncertain. In germline, CDR1 is MDHEN, CDR2 SYDVKM. Trimming left V 7 bases short and J 1 base short, with 10 bases between. The CDR3 spans 13 residues. CDR3 amino acids: CASIHRGNTEAFF. CDR3 DNA sequence: TGTGCCAGCATCCACCGAGGGAACACTGAAGCTTTCTTT.

The chain joins TRBV15 to TRBJ2-5; D not resolved. Between the trimmed V and J ends, which lost 0 bases and 1 base, there was a span of 9 bases. Germline CDR1 is LNHNV and CDR2 is YYDKDF (reference sequence). There are 15 residues in the CDR3. The CDR3 here is CATSRDVVVQETQYF. The DNA of the CDR3 is TGTGCCACCAGCAGAGATGTGGTAGTCCAAGAGACCCAGTACTTC.

The chain uses TRBV18 and TRBJ2-1; perhaps TRBD2 as D (5 bases). Deletions cut 1 base from V and 9 bases from J, with 16 bases between. Per germline, CDR1 KGHSH and CDR2 LQKENI. This CDR3 is built from 15 residues. CDR3 loop: CASSPLWVEGTEQFF. CDR3 nucleotide sequence: TGTGCCAGCTCACCACTCTGGGTAGAGGGCACTGAGCAGTTCTTC.

The chain carries TRBV10-3 and TRBJ1-2, with 10 nucleotides matching TRBD1. The CDR3 is made up of 15 amino acids. The V gene's germline CDR1 is ENHRY and CDR2 SYGVKD. V lost 2 bases, J lost 6 bases, and 6 bases stayed unmatched. The DNA of the CDR3 is TGTGCCATCAGTGAGCCCGGGACAGGGGCGAATGGCTACACCTTC. Amino acids: CAISEPGTGANGYTF.

This clone has more than one count but fewer than ten. The rearrangement links TRBV11-2 to TRBJ2-5, with D tentatively TRBD2 (5 bases). Germline V lookup: CDR1 SGHAT, CDR2 FQNNGV. The V end was cut by 6 bases, the J end by 7 bases, with 15 bases between. This CDR3 has 13 amino acids. CDR3 residues: CASRDDARGTQYF. For the CDR3, the DNA is TGTGCCAGCAGGGATGACGCTCGGGGGACCCAGTACTTC. Complete variable domain (other parts from reference TRBV11-2 and TRBJ2-5): EAGVAQSPRYKIIEKRQSVAFWCNPISGHATLYWYQQILGQGPKLLIQFQNNGVVDDSQLPKDRFSAERLKGVDSTLKIQPAKLEDSAVYLCASRDDARGTQYFGPGTRLLVL.